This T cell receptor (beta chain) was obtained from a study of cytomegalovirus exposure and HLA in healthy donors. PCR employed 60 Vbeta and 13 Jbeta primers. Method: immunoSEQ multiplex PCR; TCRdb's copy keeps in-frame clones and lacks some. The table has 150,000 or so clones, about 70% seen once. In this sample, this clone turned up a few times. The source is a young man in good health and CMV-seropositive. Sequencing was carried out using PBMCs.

CDR3 region: CASSGDRGFGNTIYF. CDR3 DNA: TGTGCCAGCAGTGGGGACAGAGGTTTTGGAAACACCATATATTTT. The V call is TRBV6-5, the J call TRBJ1-3; TRBD1 aligns across 7 bases. Per germline, CDR1 MNHEY and CDR2 SVGAGI. V gave up 5 bases and J gave up 3 bases; unmatched junction bases: 7. The CDR3 runs to 15 residues.